Below are 8 T cell receptor beta chains sequenced from a single sample in a study of blood T cells in healthy people across ages. Combining a sample-barcoded 5' primer with a J-beta primer mix, a second PCR ran for 7 to 11 cycles. TCRdb used MiXCR to reprocess the 5' RACE reads, holding one entry per CDR3 protein. Here the sample spans 1.5 million to 1.9 million distinct CDR3 sequences, about 45% being singletons. The specimen sequenced was blood. The source is a woman under 30 in good health.

The sample holds one count of this clonotype. The J gene is TRBJ2-7, the V gene TRBV6-1; unclear D gene. The CDR3 covers 12 residues. The germline gives CDR1 MNHNS, CDR2 SASEGT. V was trimmed by 2 bases and J by 4 bases, leaving 6 bases between them. CDR3 bases: TGTGCCAGCAGTGAACCCATGTACGAGCAGTACTTC. Translation: CASSEPMYEQYF.

This chain joins TRBV25-1 and TRBJ1-1, with D unclear. The CDR3 is 12 amino acids. The V end was cut by 3 bases, the J end by 3 bases, with 5 bases between. Germline lookup yields CDR1 MGHDK and CDR2 SYGVNS. The chain's CDR3 is CASSDGHTEAFF. The CDR3, as DNA: TGTGCCAGCAGTGACGGCCACACTGAAGCTTTCTTT. Full variable domain (rest looked up from reference TRBV25-1 and TRBJ1-1): EADIYQTPRYLVIGTGKKITLECSQTMGHDKMYWYQQDPGMELHLIHYSYGVNSTEKGDLSSESTVSRIRTEHFPLTLESARPSHTSQYLCASSDGHTEAFFGQGTRLTVV.

This clonotype was seen only a few times. The chain employs TRBV28 and TRBJ2-7, with D possibly TRBD1 on 7 matching bases. With 7 bases removed from V and 2 bases from J, the gap between germline ends came to 27 bases. Looked up from germline, CDR1 is MDHEN and CDR2 is SYDVKM. This CDR3 has 18 residues. Here the CDR3 reads CASTLLRDRPQRPYEQYF. DNA for the CDR3: TGTGCCAGCACTCTCCTGCGGGACAGACCCCAAAGACCCTACGAGCAGTACTTC.

The chain has TRBV7-2 and TRBJ1-2, with D uncertain. This CDR3 contains 11 residues. V was cut by 2 bases and J by 13 bases, with 11 bases left in between. Germline V gives CDR1 SGHTA, CDR2 FQGNSA. This chain's CDR3 is CASSLMGSATF. The DNA for the CDR3 is TGTGCCAGCAGCTTAATGGGCAGTGCCACCTTC.

The table lists this clonotype with a few counts. The chain couples TRBV10-3 to TRBJ2-1; D not certain. The CDR3 is 13 amino acids. V was clipped by 8 bases and J by 6 bases, with 14 bases between them. Germline lookup yields CDR1 ENHRY and CDR2 SYGVKD. The CDR3 nucleotides read TGTGCCATCTCCCCCCGCAGTCTCAATGAGCAGTTCTTC. This gives the protein CAISPRSLNEQFF.

The gene calls are TRBV20-1 and TRBJ2-1; the match to TRBD1 covers 7 bases. This CDR3 comprises 13 residues. The V segment lost 2 bases and the J segment 9 bases; nucleotides outside the gene matches: 7. Germline lookup yields CDR1 DFQATT and CDR2 SNEGSKA (reference sequence). This chain's CDR3 is CSARQVAGGEQFF. CDR3 bases: TGCAGTGCTAGACAGGTTGCAGGGGGTGAGCAGTTCTTC.

The chain couples TRBV7-9 to TRBJ2-7; D gene uncertain. The CDR3 runs 13 residues. V was clipped by 5 bases and J by 7 bases, with 15 bases between them. Germline V gives CDR1 SEHNR, CDR2 FQNEAQ (reference sequence). CDR3 protein: CASSPSAANEQYF. Written as DNA, the CDR3 is TGTGCCAGCAGCCCCAGCGCGGCGAATGAGCAGTACTTC.

This clonotype has more than one count but fewer than ten. The rearrangement joins TRBV7-2 to TRBJ2-5; D is unclear. The germline CDR1 and CDR2 sequences are SGHTA and FQGNSA. V was shortened by 3 bases and J by 1 base, with 6 bases between the two germline ends. The CDR3 is 13 amino acids. The CDR3 nucleotides are TGTGCCAGCAGCTTCTGGTCCCAAGAGACCCAGTACTTC. The encoded protein is CASSFWSQETQYF.